This T cell receptor (beta chain) appears in the sequencing data of a study of blood T cell repertoires in COVID-19. As for the study in general: Samples representing acute and convalescent COVID-19 were sourced from the United States, Italy and Spain. T cells, B-cell-depleted T cells, or PBMCs supplied cDNA or gDNA.

Per the original methods: The assay estimated nucleated cells by amplifying reference gene primers. Here immunoSEQ multiplex PCR was the method, and the copy in TCRdb shows in-frame clones only, minus some. V, J and clone size were drawn from that table, and D and trimming were deduced from the DNA. The data show 67,000 or so clones, 70% to 85% seen once. V lost 0 bases to trimming and J lost 4 bases; unmatched junction nucleotides: 8. The CDR3 has 15 residues. From germline, CDR1 is GTSNPN and CDR2 SVGIG (reference sequence). The J gene is TRBJ2-5, the V gene TRBV30; 7 nucleotides match TRBD2. This receptor was obtained from a man aged 70-80 years with acute or convalescent COVID-19. Sequencing was done on a sample of peripheral blood. The DNA of the CDR3 is TGTGCCTGGAGTGTAATGGCGGGAGTATTAGAGACCCAGTACTTC. This codes for CAWSVMAGVLETQYF.